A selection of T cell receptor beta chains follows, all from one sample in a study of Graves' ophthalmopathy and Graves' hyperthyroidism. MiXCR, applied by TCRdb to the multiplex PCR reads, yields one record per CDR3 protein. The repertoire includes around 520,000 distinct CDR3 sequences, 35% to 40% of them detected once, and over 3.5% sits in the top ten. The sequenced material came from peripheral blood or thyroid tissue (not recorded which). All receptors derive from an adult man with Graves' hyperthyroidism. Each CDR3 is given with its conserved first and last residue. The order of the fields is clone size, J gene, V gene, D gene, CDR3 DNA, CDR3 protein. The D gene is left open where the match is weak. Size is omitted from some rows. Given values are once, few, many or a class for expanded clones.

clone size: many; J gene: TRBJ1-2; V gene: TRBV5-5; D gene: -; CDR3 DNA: TGTGCCAGCAGTTTGATTCTTGCGGGCCAGGATGGCTACACCTTC; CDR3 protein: CASSLILAGQDGYTF
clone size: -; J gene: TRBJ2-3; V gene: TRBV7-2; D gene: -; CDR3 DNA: TGTGCCAGCAGCCATTATTGGGGTAGCACAGATACGCAGTATTTT; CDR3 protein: CASSHYWGSTDTQYF
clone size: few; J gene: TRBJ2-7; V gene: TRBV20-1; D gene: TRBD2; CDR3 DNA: TGCAGTGCTAGATCCACAGCGGGAGTCTTCTACGAGCAGTACTTC; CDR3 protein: CSARSTAGVFYEQYF
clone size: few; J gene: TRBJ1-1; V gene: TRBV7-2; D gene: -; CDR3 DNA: TGTGCCAGCAGCTTAGCCGGGACCCTTACTATGAACACTGAAGCTTTCTTT; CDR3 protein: CASSLAGTLTMNTEAFF
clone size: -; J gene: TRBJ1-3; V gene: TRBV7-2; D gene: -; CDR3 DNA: TGTGCCAGCAGCTTAGGGGGAAGCACCATATATTTT; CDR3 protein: CASSLGGSTIYF
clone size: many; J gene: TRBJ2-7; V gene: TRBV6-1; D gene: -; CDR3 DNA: TGTGCCAGCAGTGAAGCGATGCCCCGCGAGCAGTACTTC; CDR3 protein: CASSEAMPREQYF
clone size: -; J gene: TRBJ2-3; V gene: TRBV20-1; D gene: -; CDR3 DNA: TGCAGCGAGAGGGAGGTTTCCACAGATACGCAGTATTTT; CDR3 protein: CSEREVSTDTQYF
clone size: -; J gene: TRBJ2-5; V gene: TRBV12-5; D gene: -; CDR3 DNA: TGTGCTAGTGGTTTGGTGCCGGGGGCTACCCCCTGGGAGACCCAGTACTTC; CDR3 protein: CASGLVPGATPWETQYF
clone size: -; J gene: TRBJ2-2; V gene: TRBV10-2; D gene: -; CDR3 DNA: TGCGCCAGCAGTTCGTGGGGAGACACCGGGGAGCTGTTTTTT; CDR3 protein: CASSSWGDTGELFF
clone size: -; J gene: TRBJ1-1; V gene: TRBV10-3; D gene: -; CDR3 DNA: TGTGCCAGAAGTCCAACGGACCCGTTCGGAAATTGGGCTTTCTTT; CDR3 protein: CARSPTDPFGNWAFF
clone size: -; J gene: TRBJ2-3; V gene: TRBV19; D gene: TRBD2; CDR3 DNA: TGTGCCAGTAGTATCACCTCAGCGGGAGGGCTCGATACGCAGTATTTT; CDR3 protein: CASSITSAGGLDTQYF
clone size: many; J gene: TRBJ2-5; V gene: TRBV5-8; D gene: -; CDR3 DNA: TGTGCCAGCAGCAGGGACCAAGAGACCCAGTACTTC; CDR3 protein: CASSRDQETQYF
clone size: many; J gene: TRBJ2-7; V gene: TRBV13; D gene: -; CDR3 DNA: TGTGCCAGCAGCTTTGAGGCTTCTTACGAGCAGTACTTC; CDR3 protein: CASSFEASYEQYF
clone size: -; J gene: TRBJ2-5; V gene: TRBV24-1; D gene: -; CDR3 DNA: TGCGCCAGCAGTGCAGGCAGGAGGACTGAGACCCAGTACTTC; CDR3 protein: CASSAGRRTETQYF
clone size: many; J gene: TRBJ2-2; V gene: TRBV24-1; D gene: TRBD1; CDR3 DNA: TGTGCCACCAGTGATCCCGACAGGGGCGACACCGGGGAGCTGTTTTTT; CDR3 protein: CATSDPDRGDTGELFF
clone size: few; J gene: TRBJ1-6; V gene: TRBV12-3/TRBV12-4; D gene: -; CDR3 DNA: TGTGCCAGCACTAATACTTATAATTCACCCCTCCACTTT; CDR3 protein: CASTNTYNSPLHF
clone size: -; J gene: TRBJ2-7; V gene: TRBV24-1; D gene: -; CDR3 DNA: TGTGCCAGCACGCCCTGGAGGGGGGATGGCTCCTACGAGCAGTACTTC; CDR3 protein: CASTPWRGDGSYEQYF
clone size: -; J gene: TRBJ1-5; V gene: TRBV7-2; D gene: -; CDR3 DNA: TGTGCCAGCAGTTGGGCCGTTAATAGCAATCAGCCCCAGCATTTT; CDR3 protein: CASSWAVNSNQPQHF
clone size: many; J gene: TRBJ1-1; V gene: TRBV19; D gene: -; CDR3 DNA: TGTGCCAGTAGCATGAGCGGAGGCCTTGAAGCTTTCTTT; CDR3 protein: CASSMSGGLEAFF
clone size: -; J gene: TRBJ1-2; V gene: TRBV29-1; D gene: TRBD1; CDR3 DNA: TGCAGCGATCACAGACGGGACAGGAACTATGGCTACACCTTC; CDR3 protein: CSDHRRDRNYGYTF
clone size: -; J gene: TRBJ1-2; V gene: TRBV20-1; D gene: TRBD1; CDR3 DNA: TGCAGTGTTCGAGCACAGGGTGGGACAGTCGCTAACTATGGCTACACCTTC; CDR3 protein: CSVRAQGGTVANYGYTF
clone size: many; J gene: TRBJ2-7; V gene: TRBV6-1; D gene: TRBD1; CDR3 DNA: TGTGCCAGCACAGTGGCGGACAGGGGCTACGAGCAGTACTTC; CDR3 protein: CASTVADRGYEQYF
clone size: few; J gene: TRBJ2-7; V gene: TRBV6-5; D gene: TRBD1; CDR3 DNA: TGTGCCAGCAATCCCGGGACAGTCCCTTCCTACGAGCAGTACTTC; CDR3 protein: CASNPGTVPSYEQYF
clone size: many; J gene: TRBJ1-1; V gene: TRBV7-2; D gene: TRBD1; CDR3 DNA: TGTGCCAGCAGCTTAGGGGGACAGGGAATGGGCACTGAAGCTTTCTTT; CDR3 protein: CASSLGGQGMGTEAFF
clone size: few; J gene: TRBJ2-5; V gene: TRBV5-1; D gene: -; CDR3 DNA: TGCGCCAGCAGCGGAGGACATAGCCAAGAGACCCAGTACTTC; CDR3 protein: CASSGGHSQETQYF
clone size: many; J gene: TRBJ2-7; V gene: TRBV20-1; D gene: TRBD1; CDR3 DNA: TGCAGTGCTGATCCCGGGACAGGGAGCTCCTACGAGCAGTACTTC; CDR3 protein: CSADPGTGSSYEQYF
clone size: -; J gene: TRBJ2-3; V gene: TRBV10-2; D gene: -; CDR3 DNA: TGCGCCACCCAAGGGGGGGCTGTCCCAGATACGCAGTATTTT; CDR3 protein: CATQGGAVPDTQYF
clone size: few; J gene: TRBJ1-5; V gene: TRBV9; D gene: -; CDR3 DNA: TGTGCCAGCAGCACCAGGAATCAGCCCCAGCATTTT; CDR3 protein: CASSTRNQPQHF
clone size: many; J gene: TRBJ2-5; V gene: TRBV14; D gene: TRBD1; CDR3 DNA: TGTGCCAGCAGCCAAGAGACAGGGGCGGGCATCGTGGCCCAGTACTTC; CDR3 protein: CASSQETGAGIVAQYF
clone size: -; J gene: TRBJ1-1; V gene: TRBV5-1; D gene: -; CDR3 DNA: TGCGCCAGCAGCACCCACCCCGGGAACACTGAAGCTTTCTTT; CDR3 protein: CASSTHPGNTEAFF
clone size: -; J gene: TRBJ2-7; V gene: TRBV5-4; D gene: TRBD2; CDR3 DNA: TGTGCCAGCAGTCCTTTAGCGGGGGGCGACGAGCAGTACTTC; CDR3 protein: CASSPLAGGDEQYF
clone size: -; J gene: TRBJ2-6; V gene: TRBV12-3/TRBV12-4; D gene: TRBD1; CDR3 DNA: TGTGCCAGCAGTTTAGGCAGGGGGCGCTTTTCTGGGGCCAACGTCCTGACTTTC; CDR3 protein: CASSLGRGRFSGANVLTF
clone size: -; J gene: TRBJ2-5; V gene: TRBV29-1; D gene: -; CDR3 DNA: TGCAGCGCCCAAGGGACCCAGTACTTC; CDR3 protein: CSAQGTQYF
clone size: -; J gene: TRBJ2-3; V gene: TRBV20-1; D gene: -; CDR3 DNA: TGCAGTGCTAGAGTTCGGAATACGCAGTATTTT; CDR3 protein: CSARVRNTQYF
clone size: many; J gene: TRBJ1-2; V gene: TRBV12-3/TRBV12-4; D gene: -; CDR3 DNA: TGTGCCAGCAGTTTCTCTATGTATGGCTACACCTTC; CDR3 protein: CASSFSMYGYTF
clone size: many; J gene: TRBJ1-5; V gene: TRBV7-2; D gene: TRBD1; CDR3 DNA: TGTGCCAGCAGCTTAGCAGGGGGCAGTGGCAATCAGCCCCAGCATTTT; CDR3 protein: CASSLAGGSGNQPQHF
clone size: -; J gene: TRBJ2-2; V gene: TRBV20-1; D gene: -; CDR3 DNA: TGCAGTGCTAGAGTGACGAGACCAACCAACTCATACACCGGGGAGCTGTTTTTT; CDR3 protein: CSARVTRPTNSYTGELFF
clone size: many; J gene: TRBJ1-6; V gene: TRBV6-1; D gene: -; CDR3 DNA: TGTGCCAGCAGTGGGGGACGGAGGTCACCCCTCCACTTT; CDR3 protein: CASSGGRRSPLHF
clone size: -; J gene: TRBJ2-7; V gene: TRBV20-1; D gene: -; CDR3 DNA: TGCAGTGCCACGGGGTTCTCCTACGAGCAGTACTTC; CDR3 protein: CSATGFSYEQYF
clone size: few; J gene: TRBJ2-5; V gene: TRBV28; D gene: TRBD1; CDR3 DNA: TGTGCCAGCAGTTTATCCCCCGGGACAGAAGAGACCCAGTACTTC; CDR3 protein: CASSLSPGTEETQYF
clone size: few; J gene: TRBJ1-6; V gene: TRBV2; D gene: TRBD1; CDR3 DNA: TGTGCCAGCAGTGAGGGACAGTTAAATTCACCCCTCCACTTT; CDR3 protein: CASSEGQLNSPLHF
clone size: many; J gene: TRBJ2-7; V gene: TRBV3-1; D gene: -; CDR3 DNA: TGTGCCAGCAGCCAAGATTGGGGGGAGCAGTACTTC; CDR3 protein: CASSQDWGEQYF
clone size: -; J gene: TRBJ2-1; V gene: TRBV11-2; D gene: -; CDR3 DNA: TGTGCCAGCAGCCTGGGACATGGCAATGAGCAGTTCTTC; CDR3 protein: CASSLGHGNEQFF
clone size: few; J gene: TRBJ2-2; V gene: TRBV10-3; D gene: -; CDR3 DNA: TGTGCCATCAGTAGGACAGACACGAACACCGGGGAGCTGTTTTTT; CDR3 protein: CAISRTDTNTGELFF
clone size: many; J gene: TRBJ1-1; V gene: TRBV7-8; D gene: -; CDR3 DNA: TGTGCCAGCAGCTCCCACTTGAAAGGGACTGAAGCTTTCTTT; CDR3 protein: CASSSHLKGTEAFF
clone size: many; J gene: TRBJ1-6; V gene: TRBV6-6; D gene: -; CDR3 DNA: TGTGCCAGCAGTTCGGACAGAAATTCACCCCTCCACTTT; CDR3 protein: CASSSDRNSPLHF
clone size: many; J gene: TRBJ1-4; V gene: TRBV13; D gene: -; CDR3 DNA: TGTGCCAGCAGCTCATCCGGGACGGGGAATGAAAAACTGTTTTTT; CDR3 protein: CASSSSGTGNEKLFF
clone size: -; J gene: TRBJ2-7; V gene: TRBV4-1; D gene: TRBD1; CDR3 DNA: TGCGCCAGCAGCCAGGGGGTAGGACAGGCTCTCGACGAGCAGTACTTC; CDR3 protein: CASSQGVGQALDEQYF
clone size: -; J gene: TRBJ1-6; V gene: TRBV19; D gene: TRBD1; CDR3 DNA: TGTGCCAGTAGTAAAGGGACAGGGGCCTCACCCCTCCACTTT; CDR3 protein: CASSKGTGASPLHF
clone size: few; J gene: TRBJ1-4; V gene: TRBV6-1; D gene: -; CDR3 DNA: TGTGCCAGCAGCCGCTTGGGGGCAACTAATGAAAAACTGTTTTTT; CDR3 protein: CASSRLGATNEKLFF
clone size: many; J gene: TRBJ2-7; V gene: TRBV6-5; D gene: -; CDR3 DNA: TGTGCCAGCAGTTACGTCGGACAGAGCTCCTACGAGCAGTACTTC; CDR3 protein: CASSYVGQSSYEQYF
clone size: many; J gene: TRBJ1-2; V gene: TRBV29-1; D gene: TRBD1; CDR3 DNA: TGCAGCGTGGACGGGACAGGGAATCTCTATGGCTACACCTTC; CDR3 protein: CSVDGTGNLYGYTF
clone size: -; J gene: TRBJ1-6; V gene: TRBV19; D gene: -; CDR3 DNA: TGTGCCTGGAGAAACGGACTCGGACAGTATAATTCACCCCTCCACTTT; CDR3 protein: CAWRNGLGQYNSPLHF
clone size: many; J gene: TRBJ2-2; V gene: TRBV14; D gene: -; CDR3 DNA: TGTGCCAGCAGCCAAGATACCTGGAAGGCCGGGGAGCTGTTTTTT; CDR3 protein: CASSQDTWKAGELFF
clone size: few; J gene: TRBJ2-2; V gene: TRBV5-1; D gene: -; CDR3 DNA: TGCGCCAGCAGCCTACGTAGCCAGAACACCGGGGAGCTGTTTTTT; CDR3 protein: CASSLRSQNTGELFF
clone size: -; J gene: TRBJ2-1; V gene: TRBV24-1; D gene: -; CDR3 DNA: TGTGCCACCCGCCAGGAGGGGGCCAATGAGCAGTTCTTC; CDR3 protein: CATRQEGANEQFF
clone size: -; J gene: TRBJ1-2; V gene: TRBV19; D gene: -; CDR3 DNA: TGTGCCACTAGGCGCAGGGGACCGGTCTACACCTTC; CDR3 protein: CATRRRGPVYTF